This T cell receptor beta chain appears in the sequencing data of a study of identifying expanded T cells in peripheral blood. General study results and limits: Across healthy donors, higher total template counts meant significantly greater roughly two-week count variance. Technical replicates showed roughly 1.2 changed clones; two weeks about 16; four weeks 19.

The germline V and J ends were trimmed by 4 bases and 3 bases, with 13 bases remaining between them. The CDR3 loop spans 14 amino acids. Germline lookup yields CDR1 LNHDA and CDR2 SQIVND (reference sequence). With regard to this clone: What it recognizes is unknown.

No infections or other immune events were documented during collection. Clones were read by immunoSEQ multiplex PCR, and TCRdb kept only the in-frame ones, dropping some. The data hold 95,000 to 100,000 clones, with around nine tenths observed a single time. The TCR originated in a person aged 18 to 70 in good health. This sequence joins TRBV19 and TRBJ2-7, with D possibly being TRBD1 (5 bases). Sequenced: blood. The DNA for the CDR3 is TGTGCCAGTAGTAAATCAGGGAAGGGCTACGAGCAGTACTTC. It encodes CASSKSGKGYEQYF.